These 3 T cell receptor beta chains were sequenced from one sample in a study of technical replicates of blood from a few donors. Produced via immunoSEQ multiplex PCR; TCRdb's table is partial and in-frame only. Of 75,000 to 90,000 clones listed, 95% were seen once; the top ten hold under 0.35%. Input material: T cells isolated from PBMCs. The source of these receptors is a human donor in good health.

The chain carries TRBV19 and TRBJ2-7, with D maybe TRBD1 (6 bases). The CDR3 sequence is 14 residues long. Germline-derived CDR1 and CDR2 are LNHDA and SQIVND (reference sequence). V shed 1 base and J shed 1 base, with 8 bases lying between them. The chain's CDR3 is CASSIVTGSYEQYF. CDR3 in DNA: TGTGCCAGTAGTATAGTTACAGGGTCCTACGAGCAGTACTTC. Full variable domain (missing parts from reference TRBV19 and TRBJ2-7): DGGITQSPKYLFRKEGQNVTLSCEQNLNHDAMYWYRQDPGQGLRLIYYSQIVNDFQKGDIAEGYSVSREKKESFPLTVTSAQKNPTAFYLCASSIVTGSYEQYFGPGTRLTVT.

The gene calls are TRBV10-3 and TRBJ1-1; 7 bases match TRBD1. Per germline, CDR1 ENHRY and CDR2 SYGVKD. V lost 11 bases and J lost 5; bases outside the gene matches: 14. CDR3 length: 14 amino acids. The CDR3 coding sequence is TGTGCCGTCAATGACAGGGCCCAAGGGACTGAAGCTTTCTTT. Its protein product is CAVNDRAQGTEAFF.

The chain joins TRBV6-4 to TRBJ1-5; the D gene is possibly TRBD1 (6 bases). The CDR3 runs 14 residues. Between the trimmed V and J ends, which lost 6 bases and 2 bases, there was a span of 11 bases. Germline CDR1 is MRHNA and CDR2 is SNTAGT. The CDR3 DNA is TGTGCCAGCAGCCTCGAGGGGGGCAATCAGCCCCAGCATTTT. Residues: CASSLEGGNQPQHF.